This T cell receptor beta chain emerged from a study of CD8 T cells in ankylosing spondylitis. Quantitative 5'-RACE with molecular barcodes was used to make the TCR beta libraries. TCRdb independently ran MiXCR on the 5' RACE reads; one entry per CDR3 protein. This table has approximately 300,000 distinct CDR3 sequences, around 20% appearing once. This clonotype occurred a few times. Sequencing was carried out using blood, either unsorted or a sorted T cell fraction (not recorded which). This TCR was recovered from a male donor with ankylosing spondylitis or in good health (not recorded which).

The CDR3 coding sequence is TGTGCCAGCAGCTTGTTCCCTAGAGAGGACAATGAGCAGTTCTTC. Translation: CASSLFPREDNEQFF. The chain joins TRBV5-6 to TRBJ2-1; the D is unclear. V gave up 1 base and J gave up 5 bases, with 13 bases separating them. Per germline, CDR1 SGHDT and CDR2 YYEEEE. The CDR3 totals 15 residues.